These T cell receptor beta chains were read from a single sample in a study of blood T cells in healthy people across ages. TCRdb reprocessed the 5' RACE reads via MiXCR and lists one record per CDR3 protein. The table records about a million distinct CDR3 sequences, 45% to 60% of them present only once. The sequenced sample consisted of blood. The source is a woman aged 55-69 years in good health. CDR3s include the opening cysteine and the closing phenylalanine or tryptophan. Each record gives: D gene, V gene, J gene, clone size, CDR3 DNA, CDR3 protein. The D gene is left open where the match is weak. Size is stated for part of the rows, as once, few or many counts, or as a class when the clone is expanded.

TRBD1,TRBV4-1,TRBJ1-6,once,TGCGCCAGCAGCCAAGATAGGTTGTACAGGGGCCTAAATTCACCCCTCCACTTT,CASSQDRLYRGLNSPLHF
TRBD2,TRBV6-2/TRBV6-3,TRBJ2-1,-,TGTGCCAGCAGTCGCAGGGCGAGTCGGCGGGAGGGCAGGAATGAGCAGTTCTTC,CASSRRASRREGRNEQFF
TRBD2,TRBV4-1,TRBJ2-1,few,TGCGCCAGCAGAATAATTAGCGGGAGTGCGTTCAATGAGCAGTTCTTC,CASRIISGSAFNEQFF
-,TRBV3-1,TRBJ1-2,few,TGTGCCAGCAGTCCTGGGATTAGGGGCTACACCTTC,CASSPGIRGYTF
-,TRBV20-1,TRBJ2-7,-,TGCATAAAAGCGGTCTACGAGCAGTACTTC,CIKAVYEQYF
-,TRBV7-2,TRBJ2-1,-,-,CASSHIWDFGNEQFF
-,TRBV6-2/TRBV6-3,TRBJ2-7,-,TGTGCCAGCAGTTACTCGATTTGGGGATCCTACGAGCAGTACTTC,CASSYSIWGSYEQYF
TRBD1,TRBV10-3,TRBJ2-1,-,TGTGCCATCAGTGTATCCAAGGGGGCTAGGGGGAATGAGCAGTTCTTC,CAISVSKGARGNEQFF
TRBD1,TRBV6-2/TRBV6-3,TRBJ1-6,once,TGTGCCAGCAAGTGGACAGGGGCAGGATCACCCCTCCACTTT,CASKWTGAGSPLHF
-,TRBV7-8,TRBJ2-1,-,TGTGCCAGCAGCTGGACTGCCCTTGAAGTCTATGAGCAGTTCTTC,CASSWTALEVYEQFF
-,TRBV20-1,TRBJ2-1,-,TGCACAGGCGTCAGGACCCTCGGCAATGGGCAGTTCTTC,CTGVRTLGNGQFF
TRBD2,TRBV4-1,TRBJ2-1,few,TGCGCCAGCAGCCAAGCTCTAGCGGGACTTACGTTAAATGAGCAGTTCTTC,CASSQALAGLTLNEQFF
-,TRBV2,TRBJ2-5,once,TGTGCCAGCAGTCCAGGGGACCCGGGAGAGACCCAGTACTTC,CASSPGDPGETQYF
-,TRBV28,TRBJ1-4,once,TGTGCCAGCGTTGGTGACAATGAAAAACTGTTTTTT,CASVGDNEKLFF
-,TRBV3-1,TRBJ2-3,-,TGTGCCAGCAGCCACCTGCTAGTAGGGGGGCAAGATACGCAGTATTTT,CASSHLLVGGQDTQYF
-,TRBV29-1,TRBJ2-7,-,TGCAGCGTAGACTACCGGAAGGAAAGCTCCTACAAGCAGTACTTC,CSVDYRKESSYKQYF
-,TRBV4-3,TRBJ1-2,-,TGCGCCAGCAGCCAAAGGGGACTTGGAGGCTACACCTTC,CASSQRGLGGYTF
TRBD2,TRBV20-1,TRBJ2-1,-,TGCAGTGCTAGTCCGGGACTAGGGACGAACAATGAGCAGTTCTTC,CSASPGLGTNNEQFF
-,TRBV4-3,TRBJ2-3,-,TGCGCCAGCAGCCAAGAAACCTGGGCCGGAGGTACGCAGTATTTT,CASSQETWAGGTQYF
-,TRBV27,TRBJ1-4,-,TGTGCCAGCAAGTCGTTCCAGACAACTAATGAAAAACTGTTTTTT,CASKSFQTTNEKLFF
TRBD2,TRBV7-3,TRBJ2-1,-,TGTGCCAGTAGCGTAGGGAGGGCCCCCCACAATGAGCAGTTCTTC,CASSVGRAPHNEQFF
-,TRBV28,TRBJ2-3,-,TGTGCCAGCAGGGAGGGTTATACGCAGTATTTT,CASREGYTQYF
-,TRBV20-1,TRBJ2-5,few,TGCAGTGCTAGAGAGTTTAGGACAGTCGAAGAGACCCAGTACTTC,CSAREFRTVEETQYF
-,TRBV28,TRBJ2-5,-,TGTGCCAGCAGTGTGGGAATCACGGGACTCCAAGAGACCCAGTACTTC,CASSVGITGLQETQYF
-,TRBV5-6,TRBJ2-7,few,TGTGCCAGCAGCCACCTCGGACACTCCAACTCCTACGAGCAGTACTTC,CASSHLGHSNSYEQYF
-,TRBV20-1,TRBJ2-1,-,TGCAGTGCTAGAGATATGGGTCGGGGCAATGAGCAGTTCTTC,CSARDMGRGNEQFF
TRBD1,TRBV12-3/TRBV12-4,TRBJ2-5,once,TGTGCCAGCAGTCACCGGGACAGCCTCGTTCAAGAGCAGTACTTC,CASSHRDSLVQEQYF
-,TRBV18,TRBJ1-6,-,TGTGCCAGCCATCCAGGGCCAAGGGAGAATTCACCCCTCCACTTT,CASHPGPRENSPLHF
-,TRBV10-3,TRBJ1-2,once,TGTGCCATCAGTCCCCTTCAGACAGGTCAAAGCTATGGCTACACCTTC,CAISPLQTGQSYGYTF
-,TRBV28,TRBJ2-7,-,TGTGCCAGCAGTTTACCGGGTCAGGGTAACTACGAGCAGTACTTC,CASSLPGQGNYEQYF
-,TRBV5-1,TRBJ2-5,-,TGCGCCAGCAGTCCGCAGGGCCCAAGGGAGCAGTACTTC,CASSPQGPREQYF
-,TRBV3-1,TRBJ2-1,-,TGTGCCAGCAGCCAAGAAGGGGGAGTTCAGTTCTTC,CASSQEGGVQFF
-,TRBV15,TRBJ2-7,few,TGTGCCACTAGCCAGGGTAGGAAGGGCTACGAGCAGTACTTC,CATSQGRKGYEQYF
TRBD2,TRBV5-1,TRBJ2-1,once,TGCGCCAGCAGCGTGAAGCGGGAGAAAAATGAGCAGTTCTTC,CASSVKREKNEQFF
TRBD1,TRBV12-3/TRBV12-4,TRBJ2-3,-,TGTGCCAGCAGTTCGGGACAGGGGGTTCTCACAGATACGCAGTATTTT,CASSSGQGVLTDTQYF
-,TRBV12-3/TRBV12-4,TRBJ2-1,-,TGTGCCAGCAGAGCTATCAATGAGCAGTTCTTC,CASRAINEQFF
-,TRBV12-3/TRBV12-4,TRBJ1-5,-,TGTGCCAGCAGCCCCAAGGACGGAAGTCAGCCCCAGCATTTT,CASSPKDGSQPQHF
-,TRBV7-2,TRBJ2-4,few,TGTGCCAGCAGCTTAGCGGGGATAGATGCCAAAAACATTCAGTACTTC,CASSLAGIDAKNIQYF
-,TRBV30,TRBJ1-6,-,TGTGCCTCTAACACCAAGATTGATTCACCCCTCCACTTT,CASNTKIDSPLHF
-,TRBV6-2/TRBV6-3,TRBJ1-2,-,TGTGCCAGCAGTTACCAAGAGAACTATGGCTACACCTTC,CASSYQENYGYTF
-,TRBV4-2,TRBJ2-5,-,TGTGCCAGCAGCCCGAGGGCCGCAGAGACCCAGTACTTC,CASSPRAAETQYF
-,TRBV24-1,TRBJ2-3,few,TGTGCCACCAGTGGCGGCACAGATACGCAGTATTTT,CATSGGTDTQYF
-,TRBV9,TRBJ1-4,-,TGTGCCAGCAGCGCGGGAAACACTGCAACTAATGAAAAACTGTTTTTT,CASSAGNTATNEKLFF